Presented here are 32 T cell receptor beta chains from one specimen sequenced in a study of CD8 T cells in Susac syndrome. With random hexamers, roughly 0.45 to 1 ug RNA was reverse transcribed. From the immunoSEQ multiplex PCR reads, TCRdb called clonotypes with MiXCR, one entry per CDR3 protein. Found here are roughly 180,000 distinct CDR3 sequences, roughly 94% of them singletons; the top ten hold approximately 0.1%. Sequenced material: CD4+ T cells from PBMCs. The receptors were sampled from a human donor in good health.

The rearrangement links TRBV7-8 to TRBJ1-5, with 7 bases lining up with TRBD1. The trim removed 5 bases at V and 3 bases at J, leaving 7 bases unmatched. The CDR3 sequence is 15 residues long. CDR1 SGHVS and CDR2 FQNEAQ come from the germline V gene. The CDR3 region is CASSGPGQNNQPQHF. In nucleotides, the CDR3 is TGTGCCAGCAGCGGACCGGGACAGAACAATCAGCCCCAGCATTTT.

The chain has TRBV2 and TRBJ1-1, with D unclear. The germline V gene encodes CDR1 SNHLY and CDR2 FYNNEI. The CDR3 runs 13 residues. Deletions cut 3 bases from V and 1 base from J, with 6 bases between. CDR3 protein: CASSEEWNTEAFF. In DNA form, the CDR3 reads TGTGCCAGCAGTGAGGAGTGGAACACTGAAGCTTTCTTT.

This chain joins TRBV29-1 and TRBJ2-5; 8 bases agree with TRBD1. The V gene end was trimmed by 6 bases and the J gene end by 4 bases; junction bases not matched to a gene: 16. This CDR3 has 16 residues. Germline-derived CDR1 and CDR2 are SQVTM and ANQGSEA. CDR3 in DNA: TGCAGCGTGGACGACAAGGGGACAGGCTGGCCAGAGACCCAGTACTTC. Translation: CSVDDKGTGWPETQYF.

The chain joins TRBV15 to TRBJ2-5; D might be TRBD1 (5 bases). The CDR3 consists of 14 residues. V was pared by 5 bases and J by 5 bases, with 15 bases between. Germline V gene sequence: CDR1 LNHNV, CDR2 YYDKDF (reference sequence). The CDR3 DNA is TGTGCCACCAGCGAAGGGGCGGTAGGGGAGACCCAGTACTTC. Translated: CATSEGAVGETQYF.

The rearrangement links TRBV12-3 or TRBV12-4 to TRBJ2-7, with TRBD1 matching over 9 bases. V lost 3 bases, J lost 4 bases, and 4 bases stayed unmatched. This CDR3 region has 14 residues. CDR3 nucleotides: TGTGCCAGCAGTTTGGACAGGGGTGGTTACGAGCAGTACTTC. Translated, it gives CASSLDRGGYEQYF.

The chain combines TRBV30 with TRBJ1-2; tentative D call: TRBD1 (5 bases). CDR3 length: 14 amino acids. The germline CDR1 and CDR2 sequences are GTSNPN and SVGIG (reference sequence). Trimming removed 4 bases from V and 4 bases from J, with 16 bases in between. The DNA for the CDR3 is TGTGCCTGGAATTCACAGACAGCGCGCTATGGCTACACCTTC. Its translation: CAWNSQTARYGYTF.

This chain connects TRBV29-1 to TRBJ2-7; 9 bases fit TRBD2. The V gene end was trimmed by 0 bases and the J gene end by 7 bases; junction bases not matched to a gene: 7. The CDR3 is made up of 14 amino acids. The germline CDR1 and CDR2 sequences are SQVTM and ANQGSEA. The CDR3 protein is CSVEDLAGAGEQYF. Here the CDR3 DNA reads TGCAGCGTTGAAGATTTAGCGGGAGCAGGTGAGCAGTACTTC.

Here the CDR3 reads CASSGSLETQYF. The DNA of the CDR3 is TGTGCCAGCAGCGGGAGCCTTGAGACCCAGTACTTC. The gene calls are TRBV2 and TRBJ2-5, with D tentatively TRBD2 (6 bases). Per the germline V gene, CDR1 is SNHLY and CDR2 is FYNNEI. V was pared by 6 bases and J by 5 bases, with 10 bases between. The CDR3 has 12 amino acids.

This sequence joins TRBV18 and TRBJ2-4; weak D call: TRBD2 (5 bases). V was cut by 2 bases and J by 6 bases, with 8 bases left in between. The CDR3 loop spans 13 amino acids. Germline V gene sequence: CDR1 KGHSH, CDR2 LQKENI. CDR3 residues: CASSPEGGNIQYF. CDR3 nucleotide sequence: TGTGCCAGCTCACCAGAAGGAGGAAACATTCAGTACTTC.

The V gene is TRBV5-6, the J gene TRBJ2-4, with 9 bases identical to TRBD1. Germline V CDR1 and CDR2: SGHDT, YYEEEE. V was clipped by 3 bases and J by 8 bases; unmatched bases: 9. The CDR3 has 15 amino acids. CDR3 region: CASSSRDREWDIQYF. CDR3 nucleotides: TGTGCCAGCAGCTCCCGGGACAGGGAGTGGGACATTCAGTACTTC.

The chain has TRBV6-2 or TRBV6-3 and TRBJ2-7; TRBD2 is a possible D gene (5 bases). With 5 bases removed from V and 8 bases from J, the gap between germline ends came to 22 bases. The CDR3 consists of 15 residues. Germline V CDR1 and CDR2: MNHEY, SVGEGT. The CDR3: CASSGSPGISLKQYF. In nucleotides, the CDR3 is TGTGCCAGCAGTGGCTCCCCCGGGATCTCCTTAAAGCAGTACTTC.

The J gene is TRBJ2-3, the V gene TRBV4-3; 13 bases line up with TRBD2. The germline V gene has CDR1 LGHNA and CDR2 YSLEER. This CDR3 region has 16 residues. V shed 6 bases and J 4 bases; nucleotides not matched to a gene: 7. In DNA form, the CDR3 reads TGCGCCAGCAGACTACTAGCGGGAGGGCCCTCAGATACGCAGTATTTT. Its protein product is CASRLLAGGPSDTQYF.

Here the CDR3 reads CASSVGGRSTDTQYF. CDR3 sequence (DNA): TGTGCCAGCAGCGTGGGCGGGAGGTCGACAGATACGCAGTATTTT. This rearrangement joins TRBV9 to TRBJ2-3, with 8 bases identical to TRBD2. Germline assignment: CDR1 SGDLS and CDR2 YYNGEE. This CDR3 is 15 amino acids long. V trimming: 2 bases; J trimming: 3 bases; junction bases outside the gene matches: 5.

The chain employs TRBV20-1 and TRBJ1-1; TRBD1 matches at 10 bases. Germline V lookup: CDR1 DFQATT, CDR2 SNEGSKA (reference sequence). The CDR3 has 13 amino acids. Losses at the gene ends were 5 bases for V and 5 bases for J; bases not matched to a gene: 5. The CDR3 region is CSASRDRGTEAFF. CDR3 in DNA: TGCAGTGCTTCCCGGGACAGGGGAACTGAAGCTTTCTTT.

This chain joins TRBV28 and TRBJ2-1; D gene ambiguous. Germline CDR1 reads MDHEN; CDR2 reads SYDVKM. This CDR3 spans 12 amino acids. Trimming cost V 7 bases and J 6 bases, with 10 bases left between them. The CDR3 protein is CASTSQRNEQFF. The CDR3 DNA is TGTGCCAGCACCTCACAGCGCAATGAGCAGTTCTTC. The entire variable domain, with the rest obtained from reference TRBV28 and TRBJ2-1, is as follows: DVKVTQSSRYLVKRTGEKVFLECVQDMDHENMFWYRQDPGLGLRLIYFSYDVKMKEKGDIPEGYSVSREKKERFSLILESASTNQTSMYLCASTSQRNEQFFGPGTRLTVL.

This clonotype has just one count. The rearrangement links TRBV5-1 to TRBJ2-1, with D possibly matching TRBD2 (6 bases). Looked up from germline, CDR1 is SGHRS and CDR2 is YFSETQ. This CDR3 has 14 residues. The germline V and J ends were trimmed by 0 bases and 5 bases, with 9 bases remaining between them. This CDR3 is CASSLDRRDNEQFF. CDR3 in DNA: TGCGCCAGCAGCTTGGACCGGAGGGACAATGAGCAGTTCTTC.

The chain couples TRBV30 to TRBJ1-2; D gene ambiguous. V lost 7 bases and J 2 bases, leaving 20 bases between the germline ends. Germline loops: CDR1 GTSNPN, CDR2 SVGIG (reference sequence). The CDR3 is 15 amino acids. The CDR3 reads CAFLKQTTVNYGYTF. The CDR3 DNA reads TGTGCCTTCCTAAAACAAACGACGGTGAACTATGGCTACACCTTC.

The rearrangement uses TRBV24-1 and TRBJ2-3; D remains unclear. V shed 5 bases and J shed 1 base, with 9 bases lying between them. The CDR3 has 14 residues. Germline V lookup: CDR1 KGHDR, CDR2 SFDVKD. CDR3 residues: CATSGTVGTDTQYF. The CDR3 DNA sequence: TGTGCCACCAGTGGTACAGTGGGCACAGATACGCAGTATTTT.

This rearrangement joins TRBV19 to TRBJ1-1, with 7 nucleotides matching TRBD1. The CDR3 has 12 residues. The germline gives CDR1 LNHDA, CDR2 SQIVND (reference sequence). V was clipped by 3 bases and J by 11 bases; unmatched bases: 6. In DNA form, the CDR3 reads TGTGCCAGTAGTATGGGACAGTTTGTTGCTTTCTTT. It encodes CASSMGQFVAFF. Combining the CDR3 with reference TRBV19 and TRBJ1-1 gives the whole variable domain DGGITQSPKYLFRKEGQNVTLSCEQNLNHDAMYWYRQDPGQGLRLIYYSQIVNDFQKGDIAEGYSVSREKKESFPLTVTSAQKNPTAFYLCASSMGQFVAFFGQGTRLTVV.

The CDR3 is CASSPNLGLAELTFRDTQYF. The CDR3 nucleotides are TGTGCCAGCAGCCCAAATCTGGGACTAGCGGAACTGACCTTTAGAGATACGCAGTATTTT. The chain recombines TRBV11-1 with TRBJ2-3; 11 bases match TRBD2. CDR3 length equals 20 residues. The V and J ends lost 5 bases and 5 bases, in that order; junction bases with no gene match: 21. Germline CDR1 SGHAT, CDR2 FQDESV (reference sequence).

The chain is built from TRBV7-3 and TRBJ2-3, with 10 bases matching TRBD2. V was pared by 5 bases and J by 11 bases, with 4 bases of the junction left unmatched. The germline gives CDR1 SGHTA, CDR2 FQGTGA. This CDR3 comprises 12 residues. The CDR3 region is CASSQGTSEQYF. The CDR3 DNA follows: TGTGCCAGCAGCCAAGGGACTAGCGAGCAGTATTTT.

The chain links TRBV28 to TRBJ2-7; D is unclear. CDR3 length: 12 residues. Germline-derived CDR1 and CDR2 are MDHEN and SYDVKM. Trimming took 5 bases from V and 7 from J, leaving 12 bases between them. The CDR3 DNA reads as TGTGCCAGCAGTGCCGGACCTTCGGAGCAGTACTTC. Protein: CASSAGPSEQYF.

The chain uses TRBV30 and TRBJ2-1, with 7 bases aligning to TRBD2. Trimming removed 5 bases from V and 6 bases from J; junction bases left unmatched: 13. Germline CDR1 GTSNPN, CDR2 SVGIG (reference sequence). This CDR3 has 15 residues. The CDR3 DNA reads as TGTGCCTGGGATCGGCAGGCGGGAGAGTTCAATGAGCAGTTCTTC. Amino acid sequence: CAWDRQAGEFNEQFF.

The chain carries TRBV5-1 and TRBJ2-5; no definite D call. This CDR3 comprises 14 residues. Trimming stripped 1 base from V and 3 bases from J, with 10 bases between. The V gene's germline CDR1 is SGHRS and CDR2 YFSETQ. CDR3 coding DNA: TGCGCCAGCAGCTTGTTGATCCAGAAAGAGACCCAGTACTTC. Encoded protein: CASSLLIQKETQYF.

The J gene is TRBJ1-2, the V gene TRBV27, with no clear D. In germline, CDR1 is MNHEY, CDR2 SMNVEV (reference sequence). Trimming pared 2 bases from V and 4 bases from J, leaving 8 bases between. The CDR3 is 13 residues long. The CDR3 protein is CASSLVGSYGYTF. CDR3 DNA: TGTGCCAGCAGTTTAGTGGGGAGCTATGGCTACACCTTC.

This sequence joins TRBV20-1 and TRBJ2-5, with D unresolved. Looked up from germline, CDR1 is DFQATT and CDR2 is SNEGSKA (reference sequence). The length of the CDR3 is 14 residues. Deletions cut 3 bases from V and 5 bases from J, with 16 bases between. DNA of the CDR3: TGCAGTGCTAGCCACCAGGCCACGGTCGAGACCCAGTACTTC. This sequence encodes CSASHQATVETQYF.

V usage is TRBV3-1 and J usage is TRBJ1-5; D is undetermined. Germline V gene lookup returns CDR1 LGHDT and CDR2 YNNKEL (reference sequence). The ends were cut back, 1 base at V and 1 base at J, with 11 bases in the middle. The CDR3 has 16 residues. The CDR3 loop reads CASSQGGAVSNQPQHF. CDR3 DNA sequence: TGTGCCAGCAGCCAAGGGGGAGCAGTCAGCAATCAGCCCCAGCATTTT.

The V and J genes are TRBV20-1 and TRBJ2-5, with D possibly TRBD2 on 5 matching bases. The germline gives CDR1 DFQATT, CDR2 SNEGSKA (reference sequence). The CDR3 is made up of 16 amino acids. V lost 1 base, J lost 2 bases, and 17 bases lay in between. CDR3 sequence: CSARAPLATTQETQYF. The CDR3 nucleotides read TGCAGTGCTAGAGCCCCGCTAGCTACTACACAAGAGACCCAGTACTTC.

V and J are TRBV29-1 and TRBJ2-1; no definite D call. Germline CDR1 reads SQVTM; CDR2 reads ANQGSEA. The CDR3 is made up of 12 amino acids. Trimming left V 7 bases short and J 4 bases short, with 11 bases between. In DNA form, the CDR3 reads TGCAGCGAAACCACACCGTACAATGAGCAGTTCTTC. It specifies CSETTPYNEQFF.

This chain connects TRBV27 to TRBJ1-5; 7 bases are a match to TRBD1. The CDR3 has 14 residues. The ends lost 6 bases at V and 6 bases at J; junction bases unmatched: 8. Germline values: CDR1 MNHEY, CDR2 SMNVEV (reference sequence). The chain's CDR3 is CASSRQGWGQPQHF. CDR3 nucleotides: TGTGCCAGCAGCCGACAGGGATGGGGTCAGCCCCAGCATTTT.

For the CDR3, the DNA is TGTGCCAGCAGCCAAGATATCACCTCCTACGAGCAGTACTTC. It encodes CASSQDITSYEQYF. V is TRBV3-1 and J is TRBJ2-7; D unresolved. Deletions cut 0 bases from V and 0 bases from J, with 6 bases between. The CDR3 is 14 residues long. Germline loops: CDR1 LGHDT, CDR2 YNNKEL (reference sequence).

V gene TRBV29-1 combines with J gene TRBJ2-3; 11 nucleotides agree with TRBD2. There are 16 residues in the CDR3. Germline V gene data show CDR1 as SQVTM and CDR2 as ANQGSEA. Trimming removed 0 bases from V and 0 bases from J; junction bases left unmatched: 2. The CDR3 loop is CSVEDSGRASTDTQYF. In nucleotides, the CDR3 is TGCAGCGTTGAAGATAGCGGGAGGGCGAGCACAGATACGCAGTATTTT.